The clone carrying this T cell receptor beta chain was counted only a few times. The data were obtained in a study of radiotherapy plus CTLA-4 blockade in lung cancer. V gave up 6 bases and J gave up 5 bases, with 4 bases separating them. The CDR3 covers 10 residues. Germline CDR1 reads MNHNY; CDR2 reads SVGAGI (reference sequence). TCRdb's copy holds only in-frame clones and misses some; the assay was immunoSEQ multiplex PCR. The sample has 90,000 or so clones, 75% to 90% seen once. The source of this sequence is a human donor with non-small cell lung cancer who had stable disease on radiotherapy plus ipilimumab. The chain links TRBV6-6 to TRBJ2-5; D unresolved. The sample was peripheral blood, taken from a patient treated with radiotherapy plus ipilimumab. The CDR3 nucleotides read TGTGCCAGCAGCAGGGAGACCCAGTACTTC. It specifies CASSRETQYF.